Each of the 2 T cell receptor beta chains below was sequenced from the same sample in a study of STAT5B mutations in CD4+ large granular lymphocyte leukemia. The assay was immunoSEQ multiplex PCR, and TCRdb's table has in-frame clones only and misses some. The repertoire has 7,500 to 10,000 clones, roughly 80% of them found once; the top ten carry about 70%. Sequenced material: PBMCs. The receptors were gathered from a man aged 55-75 years with CD4+ T-cell large granular lymphocyte leukemia.

Here the CDR3 reads CASSLKRYEQYF. DNA of the CDR3: TGTGCCAGCAGCTTAAAGCGTTACGAGCAGTACTTC. This rearrangement joins TRBV7-8 to TRBJ2-7, with D hard to call. The CDR3 is 12 residues long. Germline V gives CDR1 SGHVS, CDR2 FQNEAQ. Trimming shortened V by 2 bases and J by 4 bases, and 6 bases separated the two germline ends.

J is TRBJ1-2 and V is TRBV9; D gene uncertain. CDR1 is SGDLS and CDR2 is YYNGEE in the germline V gene. Trimming removed 2 bases from V and 0 bases from J, with 5 bases in between. CDR3 size: 13 residues. The CDR3 is CASSVGANYGYTF. The CDR3 DNA follows: TGTGCCAGCAGCGTCGGGGCTAACTATGGCTACACCTTC.